Each of the 2 T cell receptor beta chains below was sequenced from the same sample in a study of blood T cell repertoires in COVID-19. Using immunoSEQ multiplex PCR, the repertoire was profiled, and TCRdb retains in-frame clones only, with some absent. The sample comprises 150,000 to 180,000 clones, approximately 81% of which are singletons, and 7.5% to 8.5% rests with the top ten. The sample consisted of peripheral blood. These TCRs come from a woman in her sixties with COVID-19, enrolled during active disease.

J is TRBJ1-1 and V is TRBV5-1; a weak D match, TRBD1 (6 bases). Germline V gene lookup returns CDR1 SGHRS and CDR2 YFSETQ. This CDR3 is built from 13 residues. The V end was cut by 4 bases, the J end by 11 bases, with 18 bases between. Here the CDR3 DNA reads TGCGCCAGCAGCCCGGACAGACCATGGGGGGCTTTCTTT. As protein: CASSPDRPWGAFF.

This clone was recorded only once. J is TRBJ2-3 and V is TRBV2, with TRBD2 matching over 7 bases. The V segment lost 6 bases and the J segment 8 bases; nucleotides outside the gene matches: 11. The CDR3 runs to 14 residues. Germline CDR1 reads SNHLY; CDR2 reads FYNNEI. The CDR3 coding sequence is TGTGCCAGCAGGCCCGGGAGCGGGGAGGTTACGCAGTATTTT. This encodes CASRPGSGEVTQYF.